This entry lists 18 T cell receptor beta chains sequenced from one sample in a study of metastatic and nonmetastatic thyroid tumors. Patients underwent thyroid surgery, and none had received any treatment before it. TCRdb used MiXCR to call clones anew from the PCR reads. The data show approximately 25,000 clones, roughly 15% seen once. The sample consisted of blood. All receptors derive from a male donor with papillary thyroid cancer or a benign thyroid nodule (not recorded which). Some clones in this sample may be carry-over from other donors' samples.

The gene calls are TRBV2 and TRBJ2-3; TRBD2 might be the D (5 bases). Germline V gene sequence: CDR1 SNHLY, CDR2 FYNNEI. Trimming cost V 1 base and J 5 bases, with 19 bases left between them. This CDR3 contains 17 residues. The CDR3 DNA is TGTGCCAGCAGTGAAGGAGTGCTAGCTTTGGTAATAGATACGCAGTATTTT. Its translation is CASSEGVLALVIDTQYF.

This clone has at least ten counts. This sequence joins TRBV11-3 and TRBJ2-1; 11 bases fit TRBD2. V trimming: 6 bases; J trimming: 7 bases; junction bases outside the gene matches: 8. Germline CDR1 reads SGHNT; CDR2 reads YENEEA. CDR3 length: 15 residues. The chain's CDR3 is CASSRSSGGRNEQFF. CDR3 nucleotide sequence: TGTGCCAGCAGTCGCTCTAGCGGGGGGAGGAATGAGCAGTTCTTC.

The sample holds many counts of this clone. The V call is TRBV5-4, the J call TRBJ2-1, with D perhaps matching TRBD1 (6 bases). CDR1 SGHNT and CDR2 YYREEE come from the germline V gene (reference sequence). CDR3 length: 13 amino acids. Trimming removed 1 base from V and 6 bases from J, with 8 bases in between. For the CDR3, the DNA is TGTGCCAGCAGCTTGAGAGGGGGCAATGAGCAGTTCTTC. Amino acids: CASSLRGGNEQFF. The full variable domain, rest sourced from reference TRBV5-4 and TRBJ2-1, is ETGVTQSPTHLIKTRGQQVTLRCSSQSGHNTVSWYQQALGQGPQFIFQYYREEENGRGNFPPRFSGLQFPNYSSELNVNALELDDSALYLCASSLRGGNEQFFGPGTRLTVL.

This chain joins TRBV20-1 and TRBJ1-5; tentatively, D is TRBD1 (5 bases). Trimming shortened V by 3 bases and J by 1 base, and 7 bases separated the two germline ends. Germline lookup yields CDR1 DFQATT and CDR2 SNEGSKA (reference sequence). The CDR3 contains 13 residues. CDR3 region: CSASRVSNQPQHF. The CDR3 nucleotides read TGCAGTGCTAGCAGGGTCAGCAATCAGCCCCAGCATTTT.

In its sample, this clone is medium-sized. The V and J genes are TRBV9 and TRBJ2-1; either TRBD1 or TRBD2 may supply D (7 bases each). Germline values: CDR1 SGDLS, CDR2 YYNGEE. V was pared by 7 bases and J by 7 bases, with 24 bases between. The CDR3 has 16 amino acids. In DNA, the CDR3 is TGTGCCAGCCAGGGGGGGGAGGGACAGACTAGGAATGAGCAGTTCTTC. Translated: CASQGGEGQTRNEQFF.

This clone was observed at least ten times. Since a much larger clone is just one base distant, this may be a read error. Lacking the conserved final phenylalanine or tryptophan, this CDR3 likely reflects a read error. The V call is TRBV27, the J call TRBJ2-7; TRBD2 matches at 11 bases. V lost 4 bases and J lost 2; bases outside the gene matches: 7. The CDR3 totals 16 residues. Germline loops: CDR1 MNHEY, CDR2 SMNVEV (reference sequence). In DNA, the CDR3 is TGTGCCAGCAGTTGGGCTAGCGGGAGGCTAACCTACGAGCAGTACCTC. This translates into CASSWASGRLTYEQYL.

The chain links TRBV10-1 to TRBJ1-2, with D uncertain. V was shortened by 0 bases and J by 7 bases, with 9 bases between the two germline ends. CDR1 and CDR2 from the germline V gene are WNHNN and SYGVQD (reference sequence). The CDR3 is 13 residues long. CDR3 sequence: CASSESGNSGYTF. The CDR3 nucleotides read TGCGCCAGCAGTGAGTCAGGAAACAGTGGCTACACCTTC.

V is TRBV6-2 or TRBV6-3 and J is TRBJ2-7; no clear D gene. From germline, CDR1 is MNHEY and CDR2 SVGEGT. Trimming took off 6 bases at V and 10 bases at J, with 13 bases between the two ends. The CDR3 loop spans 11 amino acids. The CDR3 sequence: CASSHSYYQYF. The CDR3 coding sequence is TGTGCCAGCAGCCATTCCTACTATCAGTACTTC.

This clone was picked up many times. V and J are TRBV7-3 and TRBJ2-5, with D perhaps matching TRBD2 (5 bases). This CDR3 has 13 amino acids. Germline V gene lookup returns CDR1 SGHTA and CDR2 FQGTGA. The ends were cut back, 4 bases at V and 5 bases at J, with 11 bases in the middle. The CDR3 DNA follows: TGTGCCAGCAGCTCCGGAACGGGGGAGACCCAGTACTTC. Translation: CASSSGTGETQYF.

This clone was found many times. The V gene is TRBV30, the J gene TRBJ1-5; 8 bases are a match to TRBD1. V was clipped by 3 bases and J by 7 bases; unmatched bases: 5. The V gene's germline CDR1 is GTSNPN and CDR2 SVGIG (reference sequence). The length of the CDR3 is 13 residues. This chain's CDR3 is CAWSLAGGQPQHF. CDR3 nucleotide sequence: TGTGCCTGGAGCCTGGCAGGGGGCCAGCCCCAGCATTTT. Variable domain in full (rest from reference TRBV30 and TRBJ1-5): SQTIHQWPATLVQPVGSPLSLECTVEGTSNPNLYWYRQAAGRGLQLLFYSVGIGQISSEVPQNLSASRPQDRQFILSSKKLLLSDSGFYLCAWSLAGGQPQHFGDGTRLSIL.

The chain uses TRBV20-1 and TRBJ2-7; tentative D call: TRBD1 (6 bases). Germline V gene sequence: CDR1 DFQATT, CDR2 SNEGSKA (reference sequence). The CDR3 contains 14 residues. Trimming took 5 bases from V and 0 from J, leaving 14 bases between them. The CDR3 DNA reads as TGCAGTGCTCTACAGGGTCGAAGCTCCTACGAGCAGTACTTC. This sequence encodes CSALQGRSSYEQYF.

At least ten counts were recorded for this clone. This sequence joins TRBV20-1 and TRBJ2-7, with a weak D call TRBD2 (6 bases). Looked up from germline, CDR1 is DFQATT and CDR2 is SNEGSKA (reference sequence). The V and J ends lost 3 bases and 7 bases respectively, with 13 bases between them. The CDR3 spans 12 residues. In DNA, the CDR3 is TGCAGTGCTAGTGGGGGGTGGGAAGAGCAGTACTTC. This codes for CSASGGWEEQYF.

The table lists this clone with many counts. CDR3 amino acids: CSALDTRSTQETQYF. The DNA of the CDR3 is TGCAGTGCTTTGGACACAAGATCAACCCAAGAGACCCAGTACTTC. The V call is TRBV20-1, the J call TRBJ2-5; tentative D call: TRBD1 (5 bases). Looked up from germline, CDR1 is DFQATT and CDR2 is SNEGSKA (reference sequence). Trimming stripped 5 bases from V and 1 base from J, with 17 bases between. The CDR3 loop spans 15 amino acids.

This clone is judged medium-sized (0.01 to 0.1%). CDR3 bases: TGCGCCAGCAGCATAGGGACAGAGATCTATGGCTACACCTTC. Its protein is CASSIGTEIYGYTF. The chain has TRBV5-1 and TRBJ1-2; 7 bases line up with TRBD1. This CDR3 contains 14 residues. The J segment lost 4 bases and the V segment lost 4 bases, leaving 7 bases of the junction unmatched. The germline V gene encodes CDR1 SGHRS and CDR2 YFSETQ.

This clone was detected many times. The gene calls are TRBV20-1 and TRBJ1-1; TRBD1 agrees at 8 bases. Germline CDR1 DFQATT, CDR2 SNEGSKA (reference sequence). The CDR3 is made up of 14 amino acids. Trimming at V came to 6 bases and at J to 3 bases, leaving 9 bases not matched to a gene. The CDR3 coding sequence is TGCAGTGCCCGACCCGGGACAGGTGACACTGAAGCTTTCTTT. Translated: CSARPGTGDTEAFF.

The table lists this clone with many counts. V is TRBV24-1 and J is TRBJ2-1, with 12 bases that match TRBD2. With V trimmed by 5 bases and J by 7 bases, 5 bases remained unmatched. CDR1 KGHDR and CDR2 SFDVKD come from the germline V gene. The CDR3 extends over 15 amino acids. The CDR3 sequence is CATSALLAGGNEQFF. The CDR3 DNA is TGTGCCACCAGTGCCTTACTAGCGGGGGGAAATGAGCAGTTCTTC.

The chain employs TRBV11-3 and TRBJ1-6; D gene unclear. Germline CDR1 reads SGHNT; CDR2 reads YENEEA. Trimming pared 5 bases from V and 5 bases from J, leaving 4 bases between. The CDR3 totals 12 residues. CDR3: CASSPNNSPLHF. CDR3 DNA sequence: TGTGCCAGCAGCCCTAATAATTCACCCCTCCACTTT.

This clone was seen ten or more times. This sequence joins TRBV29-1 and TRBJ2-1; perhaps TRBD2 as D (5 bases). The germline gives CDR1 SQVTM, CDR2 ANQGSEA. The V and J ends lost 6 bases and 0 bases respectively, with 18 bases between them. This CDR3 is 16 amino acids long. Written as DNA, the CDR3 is TGCAGCGTCCGAGGGTCTCTCCCTAGCTCCTACAATGAGCAGTTCTTC. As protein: CSVRGSLPSSYNEQFF.